Sequencing of this TCR beta chain was carried out in a study of CD8 T cells in ankylosing spondylitis. Overall study findings and caveats: The disease-linked clones had a CD8+ phenotype and low blood frequencies.

CDR3 length: 15 amino acids. CDR1 is SEHNR and CDR2 is FQNEAQ in the germline V gene (reference sequence). The J segment lost 2 bases and the V segment lost 5 bases, leaving 6 bases of the junction unmatched. This clonotype was counted between two and nine times. Its cognate antigen is unknown. Library preparation for TCR beta used quantitative 5'-RACE with molecular barcodes. TCRdb reprocessed the 5' RACE reads via MiXCR and lists one record per CDR3 protein. The data contain 300,000 to 400,000 distinct CDR3 sequences, roughly 20% of them singletons. The rearrangement joins TRBV7-9 to TRBJ2-7, with TRBD1 matching over 10 bases. Sequencing used blood, either unsorted or a sorted T cell fraction (not recorded which). This receptor was taken from a male donor with ankylosing spondylitis or in good health (not recorded which). In DNA, the CDR3 is TGTGCCAGCAGCGGGGGACAGGGGAGCCCCTACGAGCAGTACTTC. Translated, it gives CASSGGQGSPYEQYF.